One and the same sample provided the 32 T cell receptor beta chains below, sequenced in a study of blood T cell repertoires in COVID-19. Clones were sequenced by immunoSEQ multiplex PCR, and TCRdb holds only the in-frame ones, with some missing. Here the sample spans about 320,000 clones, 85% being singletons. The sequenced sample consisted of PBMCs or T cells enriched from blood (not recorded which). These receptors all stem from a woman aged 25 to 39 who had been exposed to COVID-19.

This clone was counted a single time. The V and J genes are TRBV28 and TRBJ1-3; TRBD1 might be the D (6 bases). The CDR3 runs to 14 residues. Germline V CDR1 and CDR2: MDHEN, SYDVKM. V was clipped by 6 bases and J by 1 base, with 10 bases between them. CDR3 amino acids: CASRRQASGNTIYF. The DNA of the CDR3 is TGTGCCAGCAGACGACAGGCATCTGGAAACACCATATATTTT.

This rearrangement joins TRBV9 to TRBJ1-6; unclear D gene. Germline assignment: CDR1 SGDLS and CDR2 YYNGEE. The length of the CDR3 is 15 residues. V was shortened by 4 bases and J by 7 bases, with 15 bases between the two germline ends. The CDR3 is CASSPPGGANSPLHF. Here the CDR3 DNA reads TGTGCCAGCAGCCCCCCCGGTGGAGCAAATTCACCCCTCCACTTT. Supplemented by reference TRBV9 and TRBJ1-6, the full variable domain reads DSGVTQTPKHLITATGQRVTLRCSPRSGDLSVYWYQQSLDQGLQFLIQYYNGEERAKGNILERFSAQQFPDLHSELNLSSLELGDSALYFCASSPPGGANSPLHFGNGTRLTVT.

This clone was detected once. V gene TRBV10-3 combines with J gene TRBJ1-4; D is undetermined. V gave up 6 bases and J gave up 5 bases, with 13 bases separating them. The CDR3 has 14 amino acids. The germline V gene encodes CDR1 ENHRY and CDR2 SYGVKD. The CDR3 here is CAIRETDTNEKLFF. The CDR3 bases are TGTGCCATCAGAGAAACAGACACCAATGAAAAACTGTTTTTT.

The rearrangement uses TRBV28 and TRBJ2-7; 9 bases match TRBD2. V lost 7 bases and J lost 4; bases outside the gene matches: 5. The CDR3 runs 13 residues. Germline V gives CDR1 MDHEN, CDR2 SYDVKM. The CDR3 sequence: CASTSGNRYEQYF. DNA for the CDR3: TGTGCCAGCACTAGCGGGAATCGTTACGAGCAGTACTTC.

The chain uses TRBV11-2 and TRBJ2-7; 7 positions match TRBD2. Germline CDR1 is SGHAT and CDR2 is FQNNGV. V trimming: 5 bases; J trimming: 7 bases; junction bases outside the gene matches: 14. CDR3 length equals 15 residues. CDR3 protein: CASSPLSSGGCEQYF. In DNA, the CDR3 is TGTGCCAGCAGCCCTCTCTCATCGGGGGGATGTGAGCAGTACTTC.

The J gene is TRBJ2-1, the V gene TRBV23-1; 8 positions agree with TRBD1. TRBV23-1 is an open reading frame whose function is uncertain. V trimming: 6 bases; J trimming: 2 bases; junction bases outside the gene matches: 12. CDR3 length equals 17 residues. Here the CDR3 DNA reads TGCGCCAGCAGACCTACAGGGGGGAGAGAAGCCTACAATGAGCAGTTCTTC. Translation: CASRPTGGREAYNEQFF.

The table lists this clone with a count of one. CDR3 coding DNA: TGTGCCAGCAGCCCCCGACAGGGCTATGGCTACACCTTC. Amino acid sequence: CASSPRQGYGYTF. The V and J genes are TRBV6-5 and TRBJ1-2; 7 bases map to TRBD1. Losses at the gene ends were 6 bases for V and 4 bases for J; bases not matched to a gene: 5. CDR1 MNHEY and CDR2 SVGAGI come from the germline V gene. The CDR3 is 13 amino acids.

CDR3: CASSSDSTEAFF. The CDR3 coding sequence is TGTGCCAGCAGCTCGGACAGCACTGAAGCTTTCTTT. This sequence joins TRBV7-9 and TRBJ1-1, with TRBD1 as a possible D gene (6 bases). V shed 4 bases and J shed 4 bases, with 7 bases lying between them. CDR1 is SEHNR and CDR2 is FQNEAQ in the germline V gene (reference sequence). The CDR3 sequence is 12 residues long.

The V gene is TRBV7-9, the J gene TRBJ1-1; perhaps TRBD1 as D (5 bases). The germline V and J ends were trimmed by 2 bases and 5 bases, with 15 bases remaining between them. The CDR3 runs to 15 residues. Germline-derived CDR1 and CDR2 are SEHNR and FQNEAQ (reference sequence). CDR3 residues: CASSLRSGDRTEAFF. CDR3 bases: TGTGCCAGCAGCTTAAGGTCGGGGGATCGGACTGAAGCTTTCTTT.

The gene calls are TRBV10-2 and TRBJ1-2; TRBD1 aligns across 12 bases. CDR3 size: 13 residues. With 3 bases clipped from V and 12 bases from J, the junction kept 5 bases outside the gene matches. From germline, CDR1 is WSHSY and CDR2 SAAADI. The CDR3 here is CASSDSGTGGNTF. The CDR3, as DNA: TGCGCCAGCAGTGACTCCGGGACAGGGGGCAACACCTTC.

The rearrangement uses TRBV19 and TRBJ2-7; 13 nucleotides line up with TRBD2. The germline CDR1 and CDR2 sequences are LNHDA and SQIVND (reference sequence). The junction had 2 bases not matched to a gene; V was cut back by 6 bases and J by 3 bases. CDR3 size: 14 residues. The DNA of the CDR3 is TGTGCCAGTAGACTAGCGGGGGGGAACTACGAGCAGTACTTC. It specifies CASRLAGGNYEQYF.

In nucleotides, the CDR3 is TGCGCCAGCAGCCCGAACCCGGGACAGGTTAACTATGGCTACACCTTC. Its translation is CASSPNPGQVNYGYTF. The chain joins TRBV5-1 to TRBJ1-2, with 8 bases aligning to TRBD1. Germline assignment: CDR1 SGHRS and CDR2 YFSETQ. The J segment lost 1 base and the V segment lost 4 bases, leaving 9 bases of the junction unmatched. CDR3 length: 16 amino acids.

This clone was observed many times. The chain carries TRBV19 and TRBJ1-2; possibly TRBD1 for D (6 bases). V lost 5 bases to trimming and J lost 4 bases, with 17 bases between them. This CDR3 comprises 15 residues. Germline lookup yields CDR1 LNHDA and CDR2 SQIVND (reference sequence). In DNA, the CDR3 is TGTGCCAGTAGTCTACCAGGGGCGGTTACCTATGGCTACACCTTC. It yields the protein CASSLPGAVTYGYTF.

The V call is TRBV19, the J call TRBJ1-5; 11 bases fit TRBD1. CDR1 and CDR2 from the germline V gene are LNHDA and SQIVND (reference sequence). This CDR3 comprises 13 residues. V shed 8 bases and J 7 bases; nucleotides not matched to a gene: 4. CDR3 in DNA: TGTGCCAGTTCCCGGGACAGGGGGCAGCCCCAGCATTTT. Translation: CASSRDRGQPQHF.

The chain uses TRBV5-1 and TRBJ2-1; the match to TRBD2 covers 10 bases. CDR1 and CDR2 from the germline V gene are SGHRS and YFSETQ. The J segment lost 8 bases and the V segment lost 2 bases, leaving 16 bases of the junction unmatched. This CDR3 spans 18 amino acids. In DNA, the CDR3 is TGCGCCAGCAGCTTTTACGGTAGCGGGAGGTCGGCGATTGATGAGCAGTTCTTC. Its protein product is CASSFYGSGRSAIDEQFF.

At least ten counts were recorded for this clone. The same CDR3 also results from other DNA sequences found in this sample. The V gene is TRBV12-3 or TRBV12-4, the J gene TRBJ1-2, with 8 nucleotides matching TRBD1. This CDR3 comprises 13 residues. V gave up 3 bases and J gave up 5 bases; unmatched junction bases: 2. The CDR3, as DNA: TGTGCCAGCAGTTTGGACAGGGTGTATGGCTACACCTTC. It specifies CASSLDRVYGYTF.

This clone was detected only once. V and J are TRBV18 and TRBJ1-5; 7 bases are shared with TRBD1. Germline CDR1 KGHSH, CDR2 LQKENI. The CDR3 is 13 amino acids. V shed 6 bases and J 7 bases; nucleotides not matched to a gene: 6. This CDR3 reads CASSLDRDQPQHF. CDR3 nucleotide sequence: TGTGCCAGCTCCCTCGACAGGGACCAGCCCCAGCATTTT.

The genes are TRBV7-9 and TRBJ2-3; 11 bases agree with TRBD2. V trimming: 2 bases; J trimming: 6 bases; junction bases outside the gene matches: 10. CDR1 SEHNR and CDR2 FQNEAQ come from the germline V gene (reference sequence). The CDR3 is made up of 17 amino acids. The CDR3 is CASSLNEIAGGQDTQYF. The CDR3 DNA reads TGTGCCAGCAGCTTAAATGAGATAGCGGGGGGGCAGGATACGCAGTATTTT.

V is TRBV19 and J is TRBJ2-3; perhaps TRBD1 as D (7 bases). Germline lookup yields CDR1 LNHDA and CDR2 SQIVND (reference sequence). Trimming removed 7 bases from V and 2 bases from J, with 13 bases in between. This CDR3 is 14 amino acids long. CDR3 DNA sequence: TGTGCCAGTAAATCAGGGGGGAACACAGATACGCAGTATTTT. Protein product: CASKSGGNTDTQYF.

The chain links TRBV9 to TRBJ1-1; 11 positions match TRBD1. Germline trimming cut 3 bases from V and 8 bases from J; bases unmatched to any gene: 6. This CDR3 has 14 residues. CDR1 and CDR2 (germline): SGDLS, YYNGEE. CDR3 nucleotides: TGTGCCAGCAGCGGATTGGGACAGGGGGGCGAAGCTTTCTTT. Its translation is CASSGLGQGGEAFF.

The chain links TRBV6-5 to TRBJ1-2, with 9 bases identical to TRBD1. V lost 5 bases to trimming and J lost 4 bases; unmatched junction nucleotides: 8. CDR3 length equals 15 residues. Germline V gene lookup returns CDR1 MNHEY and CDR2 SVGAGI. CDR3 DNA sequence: TGTGCCAGCAGTACTCCGGGACAGGGAATCTATGGCTACACCTTC. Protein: CASSTPGQGIYGYTF.

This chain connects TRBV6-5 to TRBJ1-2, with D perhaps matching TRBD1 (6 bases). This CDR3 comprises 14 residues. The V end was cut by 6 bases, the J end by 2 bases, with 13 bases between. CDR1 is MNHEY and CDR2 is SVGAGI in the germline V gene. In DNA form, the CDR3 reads TGTGCCAGCAGCGCTACAGGGTCCAACTATGGCTACACCTTC. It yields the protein CASSATGSNYGYTF.

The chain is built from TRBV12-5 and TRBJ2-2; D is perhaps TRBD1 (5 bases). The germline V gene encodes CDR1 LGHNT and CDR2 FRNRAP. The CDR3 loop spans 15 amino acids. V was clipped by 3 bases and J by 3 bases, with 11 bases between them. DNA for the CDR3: TGTGCTAGTGGTTTAAGCCAGGGTCACACCGGGGAGCTGTTTTTT. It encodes CASGLSQGHTGELFF.

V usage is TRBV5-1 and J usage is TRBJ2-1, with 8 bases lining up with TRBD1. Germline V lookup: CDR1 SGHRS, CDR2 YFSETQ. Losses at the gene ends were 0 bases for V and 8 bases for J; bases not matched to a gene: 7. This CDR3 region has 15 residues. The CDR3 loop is CASSLVGQGEDEQFF. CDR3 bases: TGCGCCAGCAGCTTGGTAGGACAGGGAGAGGATGAGCAGTTCTTC.

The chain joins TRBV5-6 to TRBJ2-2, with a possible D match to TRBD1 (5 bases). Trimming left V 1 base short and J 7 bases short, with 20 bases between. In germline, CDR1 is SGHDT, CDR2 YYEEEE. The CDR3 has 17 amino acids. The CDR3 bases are TGTGCCAGCAGCTTGATCGGGCAGGCCACGCAGGGCGGGGAGCTGTTTTTT. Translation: CASSLIGQATQGGELFF.

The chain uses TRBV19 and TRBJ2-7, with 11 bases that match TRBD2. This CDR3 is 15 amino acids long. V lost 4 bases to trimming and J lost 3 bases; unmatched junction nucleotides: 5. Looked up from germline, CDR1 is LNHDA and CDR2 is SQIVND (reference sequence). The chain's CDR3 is CASSNSGRALYEQYF. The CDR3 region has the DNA TGTGCCAGTAGTAATAGCGGGAGGGCCCTCTACGAGCAGTACTTC.

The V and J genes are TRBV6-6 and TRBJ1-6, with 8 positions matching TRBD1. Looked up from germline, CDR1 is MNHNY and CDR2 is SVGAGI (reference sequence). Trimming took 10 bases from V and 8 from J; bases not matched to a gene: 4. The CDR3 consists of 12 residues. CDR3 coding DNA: TGTGCCACACAGGGGGAAGATTCACCCCTCCACTTT. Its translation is CATQGEDSPLHF.

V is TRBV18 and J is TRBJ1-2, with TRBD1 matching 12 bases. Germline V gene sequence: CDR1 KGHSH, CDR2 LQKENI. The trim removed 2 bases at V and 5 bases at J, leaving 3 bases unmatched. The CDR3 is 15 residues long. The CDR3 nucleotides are TGTGCCAGCTCACCAGGGACAGGGGGCGGATATGGCTACACCTTC. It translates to CASSPGTGGGYGYTF. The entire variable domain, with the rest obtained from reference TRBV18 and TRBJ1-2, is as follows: NAGVMQNPRHLVRRRGQEARLRCSPMKGHSHVYWYRQLPEEGLKFMVYLQKENIIDESGMPKERFSAEFPKEGPSILRIQQVVRGDSAAYFCASSPGTGGGYGYTFGSGTRLTVV.

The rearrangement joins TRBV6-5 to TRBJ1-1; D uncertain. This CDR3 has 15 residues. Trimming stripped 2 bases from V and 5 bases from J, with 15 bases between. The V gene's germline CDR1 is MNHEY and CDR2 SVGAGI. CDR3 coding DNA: TGTGCCAGCAGTTACCTGGGGAGGGATCGGACTGAAGCTTTCTTT. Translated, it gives CASSYLGRDRTEAFF.

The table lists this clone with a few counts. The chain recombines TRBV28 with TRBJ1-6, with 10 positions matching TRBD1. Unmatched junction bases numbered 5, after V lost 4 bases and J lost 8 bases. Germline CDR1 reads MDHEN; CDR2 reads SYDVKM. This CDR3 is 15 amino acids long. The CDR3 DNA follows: TGTGCCAGCAGTTCTGCTGGACAGGGGGATTCACCCCTCCACTTT. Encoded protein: CASSSAGQGDSPLHF.

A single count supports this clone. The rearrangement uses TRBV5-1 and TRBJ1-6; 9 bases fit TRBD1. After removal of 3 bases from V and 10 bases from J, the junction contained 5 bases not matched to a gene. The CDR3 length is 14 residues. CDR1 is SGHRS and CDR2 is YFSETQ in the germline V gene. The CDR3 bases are TGCGCCAGCAGCTACCGGGACAGGGTATCACCCCTCCACTTT. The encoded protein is CASSYRDRVSPLHF.

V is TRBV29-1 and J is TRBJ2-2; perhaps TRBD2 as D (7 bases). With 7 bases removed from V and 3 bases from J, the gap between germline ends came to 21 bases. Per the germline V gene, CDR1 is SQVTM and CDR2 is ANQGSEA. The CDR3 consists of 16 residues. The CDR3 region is CSGAEGGEFDTGELFF. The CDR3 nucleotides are TGCAGCGGGGCCGAAGGGGGGGAGTTTGACACCGGGGAGCTGTTTTTT.